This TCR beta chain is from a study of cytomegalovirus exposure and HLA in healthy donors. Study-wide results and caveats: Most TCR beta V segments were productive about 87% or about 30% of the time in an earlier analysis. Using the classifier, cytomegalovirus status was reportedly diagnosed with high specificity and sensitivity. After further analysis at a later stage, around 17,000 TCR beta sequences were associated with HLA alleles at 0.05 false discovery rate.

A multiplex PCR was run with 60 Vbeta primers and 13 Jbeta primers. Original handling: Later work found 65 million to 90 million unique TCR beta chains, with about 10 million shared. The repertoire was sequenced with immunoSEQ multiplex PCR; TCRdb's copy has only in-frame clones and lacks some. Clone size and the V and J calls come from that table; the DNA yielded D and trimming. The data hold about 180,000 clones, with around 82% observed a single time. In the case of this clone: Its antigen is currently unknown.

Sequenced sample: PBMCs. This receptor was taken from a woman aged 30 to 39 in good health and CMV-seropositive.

For the CDR3, the DNA is TGTGCCAGTAGTCCTACGGACAGGGGTTACACCGGGGAGCTGTTTTTT. It specifies CASSPTDRGYTGELFF. V and J are TRBV19 and TRBJ2-2; 9 bases are a match to TRBD1. With 5 bases clipped from V and 3 bases from J, the junction kept 7 bases outside the gene matches. The CDR3 has 16 amino acids. CDR1 is LNHDA, CDR2 SQIVND, per germline (reference sequence).